This T cell receptor beta chain was captured in a study of PD-1 and CTLA-4 blockade in melanoma. Measured with immunoSEQ multiplex PCR; TCRdb has only the in-frame clones, and not every one. The sample carries roughly 30,000 clones, approximately 90% recorded once. This CDR3 contains 17 residues. V shed 2 bases and J shed 3 bases, with 17 bases lying between them. The sequence came from a human donor with melanoma. The specimen comprised CD8+ T cells from peripheral blood, sampled from a patient given anti-PD-1 treatment. The genes are TRBV6-7 and TRBJ1-5; a possible D gene is TRBD1 (6 bases). TRBV6-7 is an ORF; its function is uncertain. DNA for the CDR3: TGTGCCAGCAGTTACCCACGGCCGGGGGGCAACAATCAGCCCCAGCATTTT. Its protein is CASSYPRPGGNNQPQHF.